This T cell receptor (beta chain) was retrieved from a study of T cell repertoires in cytomegalovirus infection. The wider study: Public TCR beta signature analysis indicated the presence of both CMV infection and matching HLA type. Study conclusions and caveats: CMV carriers having the relevant HLA were flagged by cumulative public TCR beta family frequency. The ex vivo response was dominated by HLA-C-restricted CMV-specific TCR beta clonotypes.

This CDR3 region has 14 residues. The V and J ends lost 6 bases and 0 bases, in that order; junction bases with no gene match: 5. TCRdb called the reads again in MiXCR, with one record for every CDR3 protein. The sample has about 250,000 distinct CDR3 sequences; about 15% are singletons. In its sample, this clonotype was seen many times. Its antigen remains unidentified. The origin of this receptor is a human donor in good health (CMV status not recorded). Some clones in this sample may be carry-over from other donors' samples. Specimen: CD8+ T cells from PBMCs. V is TRBV12-3 or TRBV12-4 and J is TRBJ2-7; 7 bases line up with TRBD1. Here the CDR3 DNA reads TGTGCCAGCAGCTCCGGGACAGACTCCTACGAGCAGTACTTC. Its protein is CASSSGTDSYEQYF.